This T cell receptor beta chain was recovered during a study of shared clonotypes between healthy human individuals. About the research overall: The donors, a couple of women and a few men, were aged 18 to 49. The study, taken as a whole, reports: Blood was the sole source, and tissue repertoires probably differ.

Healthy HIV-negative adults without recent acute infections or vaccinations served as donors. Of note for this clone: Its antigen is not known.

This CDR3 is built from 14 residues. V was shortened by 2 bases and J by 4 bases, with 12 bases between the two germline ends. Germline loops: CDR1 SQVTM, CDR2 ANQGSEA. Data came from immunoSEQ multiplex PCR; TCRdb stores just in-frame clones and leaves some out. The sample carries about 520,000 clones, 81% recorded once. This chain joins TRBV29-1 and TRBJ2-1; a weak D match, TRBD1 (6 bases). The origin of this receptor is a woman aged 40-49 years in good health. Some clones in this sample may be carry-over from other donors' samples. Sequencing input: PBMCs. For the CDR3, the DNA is TGCAGCGTTGAAAGGGTGGGGGCGTACAATGAGCAGTTCTTC. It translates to CSVERVGAYNEQFF.